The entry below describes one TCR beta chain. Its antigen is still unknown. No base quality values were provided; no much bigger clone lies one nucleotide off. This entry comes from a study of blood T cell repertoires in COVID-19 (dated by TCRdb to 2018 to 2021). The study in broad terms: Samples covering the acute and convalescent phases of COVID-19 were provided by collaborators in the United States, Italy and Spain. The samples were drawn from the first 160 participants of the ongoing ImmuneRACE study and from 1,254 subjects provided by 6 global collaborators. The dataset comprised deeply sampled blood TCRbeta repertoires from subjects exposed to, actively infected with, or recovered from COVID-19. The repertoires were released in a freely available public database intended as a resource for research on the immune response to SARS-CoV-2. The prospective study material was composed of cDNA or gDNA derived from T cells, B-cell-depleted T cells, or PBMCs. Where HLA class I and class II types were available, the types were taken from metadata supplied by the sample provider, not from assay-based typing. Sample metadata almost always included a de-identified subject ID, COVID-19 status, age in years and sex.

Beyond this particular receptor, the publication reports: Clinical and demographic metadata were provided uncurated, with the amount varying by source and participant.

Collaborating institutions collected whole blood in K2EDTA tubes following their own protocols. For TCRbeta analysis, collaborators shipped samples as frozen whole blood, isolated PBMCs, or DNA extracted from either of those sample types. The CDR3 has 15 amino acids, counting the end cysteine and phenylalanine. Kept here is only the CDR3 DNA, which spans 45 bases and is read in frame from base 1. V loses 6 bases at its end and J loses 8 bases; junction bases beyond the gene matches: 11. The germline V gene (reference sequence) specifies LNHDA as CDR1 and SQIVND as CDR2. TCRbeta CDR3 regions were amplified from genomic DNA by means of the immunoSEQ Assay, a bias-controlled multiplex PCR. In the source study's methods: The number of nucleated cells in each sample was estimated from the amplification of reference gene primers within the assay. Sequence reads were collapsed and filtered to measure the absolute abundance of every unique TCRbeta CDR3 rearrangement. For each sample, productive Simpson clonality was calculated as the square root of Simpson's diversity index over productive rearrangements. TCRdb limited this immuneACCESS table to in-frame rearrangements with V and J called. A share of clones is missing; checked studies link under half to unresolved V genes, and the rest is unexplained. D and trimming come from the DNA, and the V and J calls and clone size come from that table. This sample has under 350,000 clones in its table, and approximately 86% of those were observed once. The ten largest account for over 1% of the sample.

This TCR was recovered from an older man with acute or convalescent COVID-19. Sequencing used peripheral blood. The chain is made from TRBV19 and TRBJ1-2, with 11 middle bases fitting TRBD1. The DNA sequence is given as TGTGCCAGTAGGCCCGGACAGGGGGCTTCTGGCGGCTACACCTTC. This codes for CASRPGQGASGGYTF.